The TCR beta chain described here comes from a study of T cells in localized non-small cell lung cancer (TCRdb year 2020). In terms of the full investigation: The study examined T cell repertoires in 200 to 250 patients with early-stage NSCLC and compared tumors with uninvolved tumor-adjacent lungs. All 250 or so NSCLC patients in the cohort were treatment-naive and had localized lung tumors that were resected. The mean age of the NSCLC patients was about 62 years, with 120 to 150 men and around 110 women. The study at large found these results: A median of 57 of the top 100 tumor clones turned up in the paired uninvolved adjacent lung, and fewer than 35 of those clones also ranked among the top 100 of that same adjacent lung. The highest T cell clonality was observed in uninvolved tumor-adjacent lung, where clonality exceeded that of tumor, suggesting that antigenic responses were more focused in uninvolved tumor-adjacent lung. Because the study design was exploratory, TCR variables were selected using unadjusted p-values without false-discovery rate correction. Higher T cell density in blood was associated with longer overall survival, whereas higher clonality in adjacent lung was associated with shorter survival. Because multi-region tumor sequencing was not performed, intratumor heterogeneity could not be ruled out.

The immunoSEQ Assay was used to sequence TCR beta CDR3 regions from DNA. In the paper's pipeline: T cell density was computed as TCR beta template counts normalized to usable DNA estimated by amplifying housekeeping genes. Richness was estimated with the preseqR package, extrapolating to 400,000 templates for PBMC samples and 120,000 templates for tissue samples. Clonality was defined by subtracting Pielou's evenness from one. Differential abundance testing on productive amino-acid clonotypes, with a minimum total count of 5 and an alpha of 0.1, was used to identify tissue-enriched TCRs. The Jaccard Index and the Morisita Overlap Index were used to quantify repertoire overlap between compartments. GLIPH grouped TCR beta CDR3s together with public tetramer-defined viral CDR3s, and a viral motif had to include at least three viral sequences and show V-gene enrichment. In TCRdb, the immuneACCESS table is reduced to in-frame sequences with V and J assigned. These tables do not hold every clone; where another copy was compared, an unresolved V gene accounts for under half, and the others remain unexplained. That table supplies the V and J calls and clone size; D and trimming were determined from the DNA. In this sample the table shows about 72,000 clones, about four fifths of which occur a single time. The ten largest clones represent approximately 15% of the sample.

At diagnosis, peripheral blood, uninvolved tumor-adjacent lung and tumor were collected and were preserved as a mix of fresh-frozen and FFPE material. For TCR repertoire profiling, blood samples were analyzed as peripheral blood mononuclear cells. Details on this clone: No antigen is known for it. No qualities accompany the bases; no much larger clone lies one base away.

CDR1 and CDR2 (MNHEY, SMNVEV) derive from the germline V gene (reference sequence). Deletion took 4 bases off V and 4 bases off J, with a span of 15 bases between the germline ends. The CDR3 covers 15 residues, taking in both the cysteine and the phenylalanine. The sequence is cut down to CDR3 DNA, 45 bases in frame from base 1. The chain couples TRBV27 to TRBJ2-3; the D gene is perhaps TRBD2, from 6 matching bases. This receptor was obtained from a female donor over 55 with stage I lung adenocarcinoma. The sample here was peripheral blood, taken before any cancer treatment. CDR3 reads: CASSSAEGSPDTQYF. The sequenced DNA: TGTGCCAGCAGTTCGGCGGAGGGTTCCCCAGATACGCAGTATTTT.